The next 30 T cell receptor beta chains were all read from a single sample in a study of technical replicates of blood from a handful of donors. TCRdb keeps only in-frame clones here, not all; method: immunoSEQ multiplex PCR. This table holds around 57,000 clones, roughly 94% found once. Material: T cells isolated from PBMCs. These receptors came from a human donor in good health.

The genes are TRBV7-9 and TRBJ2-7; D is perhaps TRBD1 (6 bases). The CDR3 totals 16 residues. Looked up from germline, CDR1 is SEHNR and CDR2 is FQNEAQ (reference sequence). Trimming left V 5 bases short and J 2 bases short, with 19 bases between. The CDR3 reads CASSPGRTAQTYEQYF. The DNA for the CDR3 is TGTGCCAGCAGCCCAGGCAGGACAGCCCAAACCTACGAGCAGTACTTC. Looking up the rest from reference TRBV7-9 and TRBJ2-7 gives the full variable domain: DTGVSQNPRHKITKRGQNVTFRCDPISEHNRLYWYRQTLGQGPEFLTYFQNEAQLEKSRLLSDRFSAERPKGSFSTLEIQRTEQGDSAMYLCASSPGRTAQTYEQYFGPGTRLTVT.

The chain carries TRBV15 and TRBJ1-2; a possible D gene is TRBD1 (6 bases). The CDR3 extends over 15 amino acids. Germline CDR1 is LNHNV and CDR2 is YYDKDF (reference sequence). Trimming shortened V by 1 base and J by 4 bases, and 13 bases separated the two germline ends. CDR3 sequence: CATSRGGTGTYGYTF. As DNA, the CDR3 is TGTGCCACCAGCAGAGGCGGCACAGGGACCTATGGCTACACCTTC.

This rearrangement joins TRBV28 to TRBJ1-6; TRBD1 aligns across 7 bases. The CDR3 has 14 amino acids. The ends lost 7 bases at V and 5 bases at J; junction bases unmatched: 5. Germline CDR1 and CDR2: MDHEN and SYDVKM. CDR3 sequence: CASKIGQDNSPLHF. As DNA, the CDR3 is TGTGCCAGCAAAATCGGACAGGATAATTCACCCCTCCACTTT.

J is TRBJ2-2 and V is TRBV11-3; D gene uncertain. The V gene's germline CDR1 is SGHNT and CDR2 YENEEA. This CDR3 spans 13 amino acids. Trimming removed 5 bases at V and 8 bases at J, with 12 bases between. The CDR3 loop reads CASSPRDSGELFF. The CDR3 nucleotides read TGTGCCAGCAGCCCTAGAGATTCGGGGGAGCTGTTTTTT.

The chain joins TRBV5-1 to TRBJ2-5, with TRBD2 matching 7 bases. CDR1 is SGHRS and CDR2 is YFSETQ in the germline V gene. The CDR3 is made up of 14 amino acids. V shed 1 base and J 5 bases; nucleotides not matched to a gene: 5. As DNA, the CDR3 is TGCGCCAGCAGCTTGTTGGGGGGAGGGGAGACCCAGTACTTC. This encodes CASSLLGGGETQYF.

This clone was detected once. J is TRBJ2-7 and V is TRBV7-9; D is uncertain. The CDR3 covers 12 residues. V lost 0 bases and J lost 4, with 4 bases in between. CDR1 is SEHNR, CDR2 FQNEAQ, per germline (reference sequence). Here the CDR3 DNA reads TGTGCCAGCAGCTTAGCCCCTTACGAGCAGTACTTC. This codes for CASSLAPYEQYF.

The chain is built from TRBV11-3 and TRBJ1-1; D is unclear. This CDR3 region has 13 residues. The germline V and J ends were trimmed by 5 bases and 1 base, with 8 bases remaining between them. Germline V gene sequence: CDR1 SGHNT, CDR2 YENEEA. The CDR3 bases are TGTGCCAGCAGCCAAAGGAGGAACACTGAAGCTTTCTTT. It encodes CASSQRRNTEAFF. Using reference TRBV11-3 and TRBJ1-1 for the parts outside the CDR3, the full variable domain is EAGVVQSPRYKIIEKKQPVAFWCNPISGHNTLYWYLQNLGQGPELLIRYENEEAVDDSQLPKDRFSAERLKGVDSTLKIQPAELGDSAVYLCASSQRRNTEAFFGQGTRLTVV.

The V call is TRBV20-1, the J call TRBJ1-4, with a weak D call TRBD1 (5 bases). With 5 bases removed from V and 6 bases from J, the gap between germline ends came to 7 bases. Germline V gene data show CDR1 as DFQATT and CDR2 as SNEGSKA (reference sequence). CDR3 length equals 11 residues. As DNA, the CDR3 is TGCAGTGCTCAAGGGGATGAAAAACTGTTTTTT. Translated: CSAQGDEKLFF.

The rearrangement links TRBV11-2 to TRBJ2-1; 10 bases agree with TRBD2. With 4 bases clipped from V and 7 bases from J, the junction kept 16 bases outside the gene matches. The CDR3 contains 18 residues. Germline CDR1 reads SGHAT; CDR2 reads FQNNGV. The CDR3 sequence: CASSSREPSGSSSNEQFF. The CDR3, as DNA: TGTGCCAGCAGCTCAAGAGAGCCTAGCGGGAGCTCGTCAAATGAGCAGTTCTTC. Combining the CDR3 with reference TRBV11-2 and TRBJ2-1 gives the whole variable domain EAGVAQSPRYKIIEKRQSVAFWCNPISGHATLYWYQQILGQGPKLLIQFQNNGVVDDSQLPKDRFSAERLKGVDSTLKIQPAKLEDSAVYLCASSSREPSGSSSNEQFFGPGTRLTVL.

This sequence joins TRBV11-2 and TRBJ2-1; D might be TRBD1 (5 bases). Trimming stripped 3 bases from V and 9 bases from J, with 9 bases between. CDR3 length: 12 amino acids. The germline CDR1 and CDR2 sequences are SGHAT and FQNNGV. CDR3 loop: CASSLGRSEQFF. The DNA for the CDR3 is TGTGCCAGCAGCTTGGGGCGGAGTGAGCAGTTCTTC.

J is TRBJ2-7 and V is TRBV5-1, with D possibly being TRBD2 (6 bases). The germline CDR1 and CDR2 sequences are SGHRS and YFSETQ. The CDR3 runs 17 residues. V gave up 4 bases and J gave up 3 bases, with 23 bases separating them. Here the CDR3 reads CASSPRQDGGTDYEQYF. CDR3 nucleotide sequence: TGCGCCAGCAGCCCCCGACAAGACGGAGGGACCGACTACGAGCAGTACTTC. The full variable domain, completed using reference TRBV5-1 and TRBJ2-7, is KAGVTQTPRYLIKTRGQQVTLSCSPISGHRSVSWYQQTPGQGLQFLFEYFSETQRNKGNFPGRFSGRQFSNSRSEMNVSTLELGDSALYLCASSPRQDGGTDYEQYFGPGTRLTVT.

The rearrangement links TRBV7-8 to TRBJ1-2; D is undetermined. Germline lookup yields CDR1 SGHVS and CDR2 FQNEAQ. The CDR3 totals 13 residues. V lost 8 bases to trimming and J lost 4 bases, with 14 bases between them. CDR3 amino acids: CASAPLAVYGYTF. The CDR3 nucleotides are TGTGCCAGCGCCCCCTTGGCAGTCTATGGCTACACCTTC.

The CDR3 protein is CASSVVATSVTGELFF. CDR3 DNA sequence: TGTGCCAGCAGCGTAGTGGCGACTAGCGTCACCGGGGAGCTGTTTTTT. The rearrangement links TRBV9 to TRBJ2-2, with TRBD2 matching 8 bases. The CDR3 extends over 16 amino acids. V lost 0 bases and J lost 4; bases outside the gene matches: 5. Germline CDR1 and CDR2: SGDLS and YYNGEE.

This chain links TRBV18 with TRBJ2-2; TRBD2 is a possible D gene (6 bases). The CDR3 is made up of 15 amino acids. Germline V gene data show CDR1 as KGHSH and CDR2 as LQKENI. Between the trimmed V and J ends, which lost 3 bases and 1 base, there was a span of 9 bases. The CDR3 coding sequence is TGTGCCAGCTCACCGGGACTTCTGAACACCGGGGAGCTGTTTTTT. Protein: CASSPGLLNTGELFF.

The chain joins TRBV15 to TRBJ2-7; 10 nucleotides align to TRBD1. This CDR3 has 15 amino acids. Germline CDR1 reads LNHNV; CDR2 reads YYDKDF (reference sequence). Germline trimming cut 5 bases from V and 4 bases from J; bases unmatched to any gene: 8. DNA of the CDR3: TGTGCCACCAGCGACAAGACAGGGGGCGTTTACGAGCAGTACTTC. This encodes CATSDKTGGVYEQYF.

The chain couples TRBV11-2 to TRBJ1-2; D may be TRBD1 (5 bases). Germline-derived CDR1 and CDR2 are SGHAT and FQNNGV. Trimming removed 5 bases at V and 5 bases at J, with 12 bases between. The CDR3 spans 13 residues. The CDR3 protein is CASSAPGGYGYTF. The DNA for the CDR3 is TGTGCCAGCAGCGCACCCGGGGGTTATGGCTACACCTTC.

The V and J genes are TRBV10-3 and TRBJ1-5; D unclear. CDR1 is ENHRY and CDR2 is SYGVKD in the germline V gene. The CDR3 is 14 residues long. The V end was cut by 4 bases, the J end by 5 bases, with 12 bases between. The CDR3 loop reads CAISALPGDQPQHF. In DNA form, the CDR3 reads TGTGCCATCAGTGCCCTCCCTGGAGATCAGCCCCAGCATTTT.

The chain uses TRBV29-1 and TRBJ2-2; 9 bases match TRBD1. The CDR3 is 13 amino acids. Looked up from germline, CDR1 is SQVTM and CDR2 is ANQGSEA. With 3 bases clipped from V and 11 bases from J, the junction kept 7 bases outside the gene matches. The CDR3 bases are TGCAGCGTTGAGATAGGGACAGGGAGCGAGCTGTTTTTT. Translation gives CSVEIGTGSELFF.

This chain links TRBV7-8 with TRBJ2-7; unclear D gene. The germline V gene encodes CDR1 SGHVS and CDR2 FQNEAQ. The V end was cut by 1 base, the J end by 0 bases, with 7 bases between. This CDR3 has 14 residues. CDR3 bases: TGTGCCAGCAGCTTAGGGGCAGGCTCCTACGAGCAGTACTTC. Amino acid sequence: CASSLGAGSYEQYF.

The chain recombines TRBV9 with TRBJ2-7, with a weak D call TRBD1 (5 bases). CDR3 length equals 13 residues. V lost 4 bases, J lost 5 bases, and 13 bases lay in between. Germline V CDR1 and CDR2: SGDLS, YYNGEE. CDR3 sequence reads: CASSTIGVDEQYF. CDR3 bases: TGTGCCAGCAGCACCATAGGGGTCGACGAGCAGTACTTC.

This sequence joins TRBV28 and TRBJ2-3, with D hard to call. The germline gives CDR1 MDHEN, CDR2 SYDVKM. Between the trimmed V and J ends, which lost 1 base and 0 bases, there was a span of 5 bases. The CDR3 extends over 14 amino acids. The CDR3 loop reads CASSLFSSTDTQYF. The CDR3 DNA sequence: TGTGCCAGCAGTTTATTTAGCAGCACAGATACGCAGTATTTT.

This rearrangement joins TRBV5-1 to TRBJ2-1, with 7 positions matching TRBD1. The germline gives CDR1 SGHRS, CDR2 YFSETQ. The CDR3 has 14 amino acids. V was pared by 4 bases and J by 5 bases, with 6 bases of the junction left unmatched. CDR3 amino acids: CASSPGQTNNEQFF. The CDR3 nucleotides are TGCGCCAGCAGCCCGGGACAGACGAACAATGAGCAGTTCTTC.

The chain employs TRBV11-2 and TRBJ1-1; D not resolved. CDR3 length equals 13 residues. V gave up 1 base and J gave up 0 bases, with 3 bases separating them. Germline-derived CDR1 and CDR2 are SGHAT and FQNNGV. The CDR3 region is CASSLVVNTEAFF. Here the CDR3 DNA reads TGTGCCAGCAGCTTAGTCGTGAACACTGAAGCTTTCTTT.

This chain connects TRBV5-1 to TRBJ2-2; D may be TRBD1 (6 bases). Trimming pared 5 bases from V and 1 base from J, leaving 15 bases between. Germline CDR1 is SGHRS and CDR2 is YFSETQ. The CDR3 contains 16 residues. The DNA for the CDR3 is TGCGCCAGCAGAGTCAGGGGAAGACAGAACACCGGGGAGCTGTTTTTT. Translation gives CASRVRGRQNTGELFF.

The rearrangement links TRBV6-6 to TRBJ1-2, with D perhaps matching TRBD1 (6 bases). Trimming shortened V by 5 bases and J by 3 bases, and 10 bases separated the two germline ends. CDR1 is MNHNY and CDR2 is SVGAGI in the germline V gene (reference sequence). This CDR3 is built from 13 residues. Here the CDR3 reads CASSPPGDYGYTF. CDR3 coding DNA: TGTGCCAGCAGTCCCCCAGGGGACTATGGCTACACCTTC.

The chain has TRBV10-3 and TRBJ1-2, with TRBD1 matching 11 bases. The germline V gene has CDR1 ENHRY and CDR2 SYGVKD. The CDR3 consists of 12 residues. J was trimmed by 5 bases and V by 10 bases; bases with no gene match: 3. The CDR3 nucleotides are TGTGCCAACGGGGACAGGGGGTATGGCTACACCTTC. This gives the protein CANGDRGYGYTF.

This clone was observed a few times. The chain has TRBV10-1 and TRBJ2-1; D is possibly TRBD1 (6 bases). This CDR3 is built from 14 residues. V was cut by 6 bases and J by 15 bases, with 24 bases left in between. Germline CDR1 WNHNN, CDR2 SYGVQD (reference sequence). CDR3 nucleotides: TGCGCCAGCAGCCCCGGGGTGGGACACGGTGTGGGGTTCTTC. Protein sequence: CASSPGVGHGVGFF.

The CDR3 sequence: CSVDSGGVYEQYF. In nucleotides, the CDR3 is TGCAGCGTTGACTCAGGGGGCGTCTACGAGCAGTACTTC. The V call is TRBV29-1, the J call TRBJ2-7; 8 bases are shared with TRBD1. Germline V gives CDR1 SQVTM, CDR2 ANQGSEA. J gave up 3 bases and V 3 bases, and 4 bases lay outside the gene matches. There are 13 residues in the CDR3.

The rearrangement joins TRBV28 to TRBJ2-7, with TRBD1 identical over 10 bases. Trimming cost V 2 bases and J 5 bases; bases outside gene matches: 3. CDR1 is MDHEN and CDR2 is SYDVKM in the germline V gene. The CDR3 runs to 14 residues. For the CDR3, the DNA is TGTGCCAGCAGTTTAGGGGACAGGGGCCACGAGCAGTACTTC. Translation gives CASSLGDRGHEQYF.

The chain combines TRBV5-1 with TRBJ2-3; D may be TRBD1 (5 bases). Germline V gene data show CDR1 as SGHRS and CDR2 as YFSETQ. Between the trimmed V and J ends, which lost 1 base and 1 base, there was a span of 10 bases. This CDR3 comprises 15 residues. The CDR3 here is CASSLPLGGTDTQYF. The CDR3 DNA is TGCGCCAGCAGCTTGCCGTTAGGGGGCACAGATACGCAGTATTTT.